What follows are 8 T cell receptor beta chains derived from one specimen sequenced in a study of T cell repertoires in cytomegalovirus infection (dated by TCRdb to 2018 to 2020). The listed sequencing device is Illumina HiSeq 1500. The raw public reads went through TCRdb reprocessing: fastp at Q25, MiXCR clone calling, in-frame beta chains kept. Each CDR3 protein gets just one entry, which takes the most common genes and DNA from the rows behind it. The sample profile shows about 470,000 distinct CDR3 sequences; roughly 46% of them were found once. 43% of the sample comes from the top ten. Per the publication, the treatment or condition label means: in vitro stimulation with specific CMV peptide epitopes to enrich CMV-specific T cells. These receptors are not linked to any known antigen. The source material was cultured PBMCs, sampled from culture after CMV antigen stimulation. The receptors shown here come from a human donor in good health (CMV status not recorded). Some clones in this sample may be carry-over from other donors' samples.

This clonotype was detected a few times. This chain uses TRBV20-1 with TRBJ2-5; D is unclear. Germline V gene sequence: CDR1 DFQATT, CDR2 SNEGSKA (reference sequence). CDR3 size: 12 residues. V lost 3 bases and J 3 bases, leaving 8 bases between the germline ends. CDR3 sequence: CSARLGKETQYF. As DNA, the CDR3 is TGCAGTGCTAGGCTGGGGAAAGAGACCCAGTACTTC.

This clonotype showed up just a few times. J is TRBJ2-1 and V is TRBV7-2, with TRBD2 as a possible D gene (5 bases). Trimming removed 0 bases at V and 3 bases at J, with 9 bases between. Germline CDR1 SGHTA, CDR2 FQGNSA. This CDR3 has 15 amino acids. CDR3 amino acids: CASSLALGGYNEQFF. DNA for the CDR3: TGTGCCAGCAGCTTAGCGCTAGGAGGCTACAATGAGCAGTTCTTC.

CDR3 coding DNA: TGTGCCAGCAGCGCCGACACTCGCGGCTACACCTTC. Protein product: CASSADTRGYTF. V is TRBV7-6 and J is TRBJ1-2; D remains ambiguous. The V gene's germline CDR1 is SGHVS and CDR2 FNYEAQ. V lost 5 bases, J lost 8 bases, and 12 bases lay in between. The CDR3 has 12 amino acids.

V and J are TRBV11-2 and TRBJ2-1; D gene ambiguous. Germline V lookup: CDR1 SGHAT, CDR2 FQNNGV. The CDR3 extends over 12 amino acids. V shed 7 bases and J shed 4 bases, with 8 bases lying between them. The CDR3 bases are TGTGCCAGCAACCTACGGTACAATGAGCAGTTCTTC. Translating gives CASNLRYNEQFF.

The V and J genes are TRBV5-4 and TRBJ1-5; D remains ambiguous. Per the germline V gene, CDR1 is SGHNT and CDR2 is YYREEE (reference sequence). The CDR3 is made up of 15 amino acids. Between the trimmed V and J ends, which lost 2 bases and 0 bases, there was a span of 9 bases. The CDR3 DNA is TGTGCCAGCAGCTTTTTCGGCAGTAGCAATCAGCCCCAGCATTTT. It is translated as CASSFFGSSNQPQHF.

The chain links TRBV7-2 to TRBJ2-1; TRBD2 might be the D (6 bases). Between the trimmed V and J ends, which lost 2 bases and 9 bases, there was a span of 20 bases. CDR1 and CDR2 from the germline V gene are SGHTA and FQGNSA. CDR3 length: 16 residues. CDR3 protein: CASSLTRTGTSGEQFF. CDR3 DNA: TGTGCCAGCAGCTTAACGAGGACCGGGACTTCTGGTGAGCAGTTCTTC.

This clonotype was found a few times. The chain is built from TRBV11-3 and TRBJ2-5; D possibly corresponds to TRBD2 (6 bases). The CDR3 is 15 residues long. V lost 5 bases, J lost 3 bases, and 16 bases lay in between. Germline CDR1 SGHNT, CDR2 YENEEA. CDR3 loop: CASSPGGAGKETQYF. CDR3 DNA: TGTGCCAGCAGCCCCGGGGGAGCCGGGAAAGAGACCCAGTACTTC. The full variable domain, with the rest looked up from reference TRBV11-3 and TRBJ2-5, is EAGVVQSPRYKIIEKKQPVAFWCNPISGHNTLYWYLQNLGQGPELLIRYENEEAVDDSQLPKDRFSAERLKGVDSTLKIQPAELGDSAVYLCASSPGGAGKETQYFGPGTRLLVL.

The CDR3 DNA follows: TGTGCCAGCAACCCTAGTCCTAATGAAAAACTGTTTTTT. This gives the protein CASNPSPNEKLFF. The chain employs TRBV12-3 or TRBV12-4 and TRBJ1-4; D is ambiguous. Between the trimmed V and J ends, which lost 7 bases and 3 bases, there was a span of 9 bases. CDR3 length: 13 amino acids.